These 20 T cell receptor beta chains came from one sample sequenced in a study of tumor-infiltrating lymphocytes in primary liver carcinoma. From around 0.5 ug total RNA, TCR beta cDNA was generated with a primer in the constant region. Employing slightly modified ARM-PCR, three nested multiplex PCR rounds were run, and these gave rise to the TCR beta libraries. A C-beta reverse primer was combined with TRBV1-TRBV30 forward primers in the first two PCR rounds, and each round had 10 cycles. TCRdb reprocessed the multiplex PCR reads via MiXCR and lists one record per CDR3 protein. The sample records 100,000 to 150,000 distinct CDR3 sequences, 64% being singletons. It was from approximately 22-30 mg of unsorted bulk tissue that RNA and DNA were co-extracted. The sample comprised liver tumor tissue from sampling region 3. Regarding subset: tumor region T3, left-lateral pole. These receptor sequences come from a woman in her sixties with primary liver carcinoma and hepatitis B virus infection.

Remarks on this clonotype: The junction and the germline gene differ at one end; a read error may be behind it. The chain joins TRBV29-1 to TRBJ1-3; unclear D gene. Germline V gives CDR1 SQVTM, CDR2 ANQGSEA. The CDR3 extends over 13 amino acids. The CDR3 here is CSVVYWGGNSIYF. As DNA, the CDR3 is TGTAGCGTTGTATATTGGGGTGGAAACAGCATATATTTT.

For this clonotype: This may be a read error, as it is one base from a much larger clone. The chain joins TRBV5-5 to TRBJ1-1, with D unresolved. Between the trimmed V and J ends, which lost 6 bases and 6 bases, there was a span of 18 bases. CDR1 is SGHKS and CDR2 is YYEKEE in the germline V gene (reference sequence). The CDR3 covers 14 residues. CDR3 in amino acids: CASNPGPVGSEAFF. In DNA, the CDR3 is TGTGCCAGCAACCCAGGACCCGTCGGGTCTGAAGCTTTCTTT.

V and J are TRBV28 and TRBJ2-1; 8 bases are shared with TRBD2. The V gene's germline CDR1 is MDHEN and CDR2 SYDVKM. The CDR3 contains 14 residues. V lost 6 bases and J lost 9; bases outside the gene matches: 10. The CDR3 nucleotides read TGTGCCAGCAGGACTAGCGACCCCCGGGGTGAGCAGTTCTTC. This translates into CASRTSDPRGEQFF. The variable domain in full, with the rest retrieved from reference TRBV28 and TRBJ2-1, is DVKVTQSSRYLVKRTGEKVFLECVQDMDHENMFWYRQDPGLGLRLIYFSYDVKMKEKGDIPEGYSVSREKKERFSLILESASTNQTSMYLCASRTSDPRGEQFFGPGTRLTVL.

This clonotype showed up many times. The rearrangement links TRBV7-9 to TRBJ2-5; 7 positions agree with TRBD1. V was clipped by 4 bases and J by 3 bases; unmatched bases: 5. Germline V CDR1 and CDR2: SEHNR, FQNEAQ (reference sequence). This CDR3 has 14 amino acids. Here the CDR3 DNA reads TGTGCCAGCAGCTCCGGGACAGAGAAAGAGACCCAGTACTTC. Residues: CASSSGTEKETQYF.

In regard to this clonotype: At one boundary the junction diverges from the germline segment, which might be a read error. The genes are TRBV12-3 or TRBV12-4 and TRBJ2-1; TRBD1 might be the D (6 bases). The CDR3 spans 13 residues. The CDR3 sequence: CASSREGGREKFF. The CDR3, as DNA: TGTGCCAGCAGCCGCGAAGGGGGACGTGAGAAGTTCTTC.

The chain is built from TRBV11-3 and TRBJ2-1; D may be TRBD2 (6 bases). The CDR3 totals 17 residues. Germline loops: CDR1 SGHNT, CDR2 YENEEA. Here the CDR3 DNA reads TGTTCCGGCAGCTTAGGTCGGGGGAAGTGCGGTGTCGATGAGCAGTTCTTC. Translated: CSGSLGRGKCGVDEQFF.

Note on this clonotype: The junction departs from germline at one end; a sequencing error may be responsible. The genes are TRBV4-1 and TRBJ1-2; D gene unclear. This CDR3 spans 14 amino acids. The germline V gene has CDR1 MGHRA and CDR2 YSYEKL. CDR3 coding DNA: TGCGCCAGCAGCCAAGGCGCTGGGAGATATGACTACACCTTC. Its protein product is CASSQGAGRYDYTF.

This clonotype has just a few counts. The chain uses TRBV28 and TRBJ2-4; 8 nucleotides agree with TRBD2. Germline CDR1 reads MDHEN; CDR2 reads SYDVKM. V trimming: 6 bases; J trimming: 1 base; junction bases outside the gene matches: 5. This CDR3 is 15 amino acids long. CDR3 bases: TGTGCCAGCAGCACGGGGGGGTTTGCCAAAAACATTCAGTACTTC. Its translation is CASSTGGFAKNIQYF.

To note about this clonotype: At one boundary the junction diverges from the germline segment, which might be a read error. The chain combines TRBV11-2 with TRBJ1-2; the D is unclear. The CDR3 extends over 14 amino acids. The germline gives CDR1 SGHAT, CDR2 FQNNGV. The CDR3 protein is CASSLEPINYGYTF. The CDR3, as DNA: TGTGCCAGCAGTTTAGAGCCTATTAACTATGGTTACACCTTC. Drawing the rest from reference TRBV11-2 and TRBJ1-2, the complete variable domain is EAGVAQSPRYKIIEKRQSVAFWCNPISGHATLYWYQQILGQGPKLLIQFQNNGVVDDSQLPKDRFSAERLKGVDSTLKIQPAKLEDSAVYLCASSLEPINYGYTFGSGTRLTVV.

This clonotype was seen a few times. A much larger clone lies a single base off, so this may be a read error. The V call is TRBV29-1, the J call TRBJ1-2, with D unclear. Germline V gene data show CDR1 as SQVTM and CDR2 as ANQGSEA. This CDR3 is built from 11 residues. The CDR3 nucleotides read TGCAGCGTTGTGGCTAACTATGGCCACACCTTC. Translated, it gives CSVVANYGHTF.

The V and J genes are TRBV7-9 and TRBJ2-7; the D is unclear. V was clipped by 3 bases and J by 4 bases, with 13 bases between them. Germline CDR1 SEHNR, CDR2 FQNEAQ (reference sequence). The CDR3 is 14 amino acids. CDR3 amino acids: CASSLARDLYEQYF. CDR3 coding DNA: TGTGCCAGCAGCTTGGCGCGAGATCTTTACGAGCAGTACTTC.

A remark on this clonotype: No conserved phenylalanine or tryptophan is present at the end of the CDR3, so a read error is the likely explanation. The chain couples TRBV2 to TRBJ2-7; 9 bases are shared with TRBD2. After removal of 5 bases from V and 3 bases from J, the junction contained 5 bases not matched to a gene. The CDR3 is 14 residues long. The germline gives CDR1 SNHLY, CDR2 FYNNEI. Here the CDR3 reads CASSRASGNYEQYS. CDR3 nucleotides: TGTGCCAGCAGTAGGGCTAGCGGGAACTACGAGCAGTACTCC.

Comments on this clonotype: A read error may produce the germline difference seen at one junction end. The chain's CDR3 is CATSFHGGGSPLHF. In DNA form, the CDR3 reads TGTGCCACCAGTTTTCATGGTGGGGGTTCACCCCTCCACTTT. The V call is TRBV28, the J call TRBJ1-6; a possible D gene is TRBD1 (5 bases). The germline V gene encodes CDR1 MDHEN and CDR2 SYDVKM. CDR3 length: 14 amino acids.

As regards this clonotype: An end of the junction differs from the germline gene, which may be a read error. The J gene is TRBJ2-7, the V gene TRBV29-1; 7 nucleotides align to TRBD2. The CDR3 has 14 amino acids. Germline V lookup: CDR1 SQVTM, CDR2 ANQGSEA. The CDR3 DNA sequence: TGTAGCGTTGTGAGGACTAGGGATACCTACGAGCAGTGCTTC. Translating it yields CSVVRTRDTYEQCF.

V is TRBV4-1 and J is TRBJ1-5, with D possibly matching TRBD1 (5 bases). With 4 bases removed from V and 3 bases from J, the gap between germline ends came to 19 bases. Germline CDR1 reads MGHRA; CDR2 reads YSYEKL. The length of the CDR3 is 17 residues. The CDR3 is CASSRTAGGNNNQPQHF. CDR3 DNA sequence: TGCGCCAGCAGCCGCACCGCGGGGGGGAATAACAATCAGCCCCAGCATTTT.

In this sample, this clonotype turned up many times. The gene calls are TRBV28 and TRBJ2-5; D call uncertain. CDR3 length equals 12 residues. The germline V gene has CDR1 MDHEN and CDR2 SYDVKM. The V end lost 5 bases, the J end lost 6 bases, and 10 bases lay between the germline ends. CDR3 residues: CASSPNTKTQYF. The CDR3 region has the DNA TGTGCCAGCAGTCCCAACACGAAGACCCAGTACTTC.

This clonotype was found many times. V usage is TRBV4-1 and J usage is TRBJ2-1; 11 bases are a match to TRBD2. V shed 2 bases, J shed 10 bases, and the junction held 10 bases outside the gene matches. The CDR3 contains 16 residues. Germline V CDR1 and CDR2: MGHRA, YSYEKL. In DNA, the CDR3 is TGCGCCAGCAGCCAATCGTGGACTAGCGGGCAGGCCGAGCAGTTCTTC. Translation: CASSQSWTSGQAEQFF.

This clonotype occurred once. This may arise from a read error, as a much more abundant clone is one base away. This chain links TRBV28 with TRBJ1-6; D remains unclear. Per germline, CDR1 MDHEN and CDR2 SYDVKM. V gave up 6 bases and J gave up 0 bases, with 9 bases separating them. The CDR3 is made up of 15 amino acids. The CDR3 DNA sequence: TGTGCCAGCAGCACCAGAGGCTCCTATAATTCACCCCTCCACTTT. Translation: CASSTRGSYNSPLHF.

On this clonotype itself: Mismatch with germline at one junction end may stem from a read error. The chain has TRBV11-1 and TRBJ2-7; 10 bases fit TRBD2. CDR3 length: 14 amino acids. Germline V gene data show CDR1 as SGHAT and CDR2 as FQDESV (reference sequence). This CDR3 is CVSSLDLAGVEHYF. CDR3 nucleotides: TGTGTCAGCAGCTTAGACCTAGCGGGAGTCGAGCACTACTTC.

This chain uses TRBV20-1 with TRBJ1-2, with D perhaps matching TRBD1 (5 bases). Trimming removed 5 bases from V and 7 bases from J, with 20 bases in between. CDR1 and CDR2 (germline): DFQATT, SNEGSKA (reference sequence). The CDR3 covers 14 residues. The CDR3 is CSAQTPLGAGGYTF. CDR3 sequence (DNA): TGCAGTGCTCAAACCCCCCTAGGGGCGGGTGGCTACACCTTC.